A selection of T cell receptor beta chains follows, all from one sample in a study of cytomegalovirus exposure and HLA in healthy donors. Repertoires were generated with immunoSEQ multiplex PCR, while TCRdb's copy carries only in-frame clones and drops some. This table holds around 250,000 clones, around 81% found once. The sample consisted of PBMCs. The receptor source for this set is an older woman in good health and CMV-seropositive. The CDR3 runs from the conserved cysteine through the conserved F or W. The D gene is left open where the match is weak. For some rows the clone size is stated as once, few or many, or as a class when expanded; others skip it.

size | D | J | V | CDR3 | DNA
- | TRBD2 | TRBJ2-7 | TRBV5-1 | CASSLMGGSYEQYF | TGCGCCAGCAGCTTGATGGGGGGGTCCTACGAGCAGTACTTC
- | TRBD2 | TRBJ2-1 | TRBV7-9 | CASSLRSSGSSYNEQFF | TGTGCCAGCAGCTTAAGGTCTAGCGGGAGCTCCTACAATGAGCAGTTCTTC
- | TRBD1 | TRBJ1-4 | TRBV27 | CASRETGRGPNEKLFF | TGTGCCAGCAGGGAGACAGGGAGAGGCCCTAATGAAAAACTGTTTTTT
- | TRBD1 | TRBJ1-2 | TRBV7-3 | CASSEGTVANYGYTF | TGTGCCAGCAGCGAAGGGACAGTAGCTAACTATGGCTACACCTTC
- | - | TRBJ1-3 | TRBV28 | CASSYPGTSGNTIYF | TGTGCCAGCAGTTACCCCGGGACATCTGGAAACACCATATATTTT
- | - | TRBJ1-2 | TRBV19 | CASSIRQGPSYGYTF | TGTGCCAGTAGTATTCGGCAGGGGCCTTCCTATGGCTACACCTTC
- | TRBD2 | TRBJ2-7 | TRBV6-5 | CASSYSSGRAYEQYF | TGTGCCAGCAGTTACTCTAGCGGGAGGGCCTACGAGCAGTACTTC
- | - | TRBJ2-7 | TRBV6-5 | CASSAAGARYEQYF | TGTGCCAGCAGTGCAGCAGGGGCCCGCTACGAGCAGTACTTC
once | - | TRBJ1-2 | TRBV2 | CASSVQESVYGYTF | TGTGCCAGCAGTGTTCAGGAATCTGTCTATGGCTACACCTTC
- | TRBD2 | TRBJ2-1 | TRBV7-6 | CASTLIPQFLAGIYNEQFF | TGTGCCAGCACCTTGATCCCCCAATTCCTAGCGGGGATATACAATGAGCAGTTCTTC
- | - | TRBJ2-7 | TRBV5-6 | CASSLNRNSYEQYF | TGTGCCAGCAGCTTGAACAGGAATTCCTACGAGCAGTACTTC
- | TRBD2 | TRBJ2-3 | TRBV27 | CASSFSLGTSGRHTDTQYF | TGTGCCAGCAGTTTCTCCCTTGGGACTAGCGGGAGACACACAGATACGCAGTATTTT
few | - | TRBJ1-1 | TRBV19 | CASTDRWNTEAFF | TGTGCCAGTACCGACAGGTGGAACACTGAAGCTTTCTTT
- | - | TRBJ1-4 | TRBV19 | CASSPTATNEKLFF | TGTGCCAGTAGCCCGACAGCAACTAATGAAAAACTGTTTTTT
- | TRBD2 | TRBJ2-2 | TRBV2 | CATGGETGELFF | TGTGCCACTGGGGGGGAGACCGGGGAGCTGTTTTTT
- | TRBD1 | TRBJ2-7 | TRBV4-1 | CASSPLGQSYEQYF | TGCGCCAGCAGCCCTTTGGGACAGTCCTACGAGCAGTACTTC
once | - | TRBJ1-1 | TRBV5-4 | CASSLVNRANTEAFF | TGTGCCAGCAGCTTGGTCAACAGGGCGAACACTGAAGCTTTCTTT
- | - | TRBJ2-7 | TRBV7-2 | CASSLGKGRPLYEQYF | TGTGCCAGCAGCTTAGGGAAAGGCAGGCCCTTGTACGAGCAGTACTTC
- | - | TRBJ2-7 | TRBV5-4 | CASSLNRASEQYF | TGTGCCAGCAGCTTAAACAGGGCAAGCGAGCAGTACTTC
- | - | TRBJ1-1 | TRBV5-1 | CASSLGEGLNTEAFF | TGCGCCAGCAGCTTGGGGGAGGGGCTGAACACTGAAGCTTTCTTT
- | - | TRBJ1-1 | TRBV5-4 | CASSPDWDTEAFF | TGTGCCAGCAGCCCCGACTGGGACACTGAAGCTTTCTTT
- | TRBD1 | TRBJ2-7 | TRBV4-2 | CASSQGTGPYEQYF | TGTGCCAGCAGCCAAGGGACAGGCCCCTACGAGCAGTACTTC
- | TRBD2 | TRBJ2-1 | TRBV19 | CASMGASGLDNEQFF | TGTGCCAGTATGGGGGCTAGCGGGTTGGACAATGAGCAGTTCTTC
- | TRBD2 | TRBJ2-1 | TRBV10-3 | CAVRGTSGTSYNEQFF | TGTGCCGTCAGAGGGACTAGCGGCACCTCCTACAATGAGCAGTTCTTC
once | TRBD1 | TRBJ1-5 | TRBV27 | CASSSLRDRASQPQHF | TGTGCCAGCAGTTCCCTCCGGGACAGGGCATCCCAGCCCCAGCATTTT
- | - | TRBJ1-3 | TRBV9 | CASSSYWSSGNTIYF | TGTGCCAGCAGCAGCTACTGGAGCTCTGGAAACACCATATATTTT
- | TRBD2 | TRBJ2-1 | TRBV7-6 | CASSPTSGSAYNEQFF | TGTGCCAGCAGCCCTACTAGCGGGAGTGCCTACAATGAGCAGTTCTTC
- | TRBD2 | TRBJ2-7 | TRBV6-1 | CASSRLAGLVDEQYF | TGTGCCAGCAGCCGGCTAGCGGGTCTAGTCGACGAGCAGTACTTC
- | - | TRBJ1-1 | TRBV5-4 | CASSLRGNTEAFF | TGTGCCAGCAGCTTAAGGGGAAACACTGAAGCTTTCTTT
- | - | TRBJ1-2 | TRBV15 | CATSRSRGDGYTF | TGTGCCACCAGCAGGTCACGGGGAGATGGCTACACCTTC
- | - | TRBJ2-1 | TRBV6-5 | CASSRTGTHNEQFF | TGTGCCAGCAGTAGAACCGGGACTCACAATGAGCAGTTCTTC
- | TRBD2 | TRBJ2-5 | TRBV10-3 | CAAGGLKQYF | TGTGCCGCGGGGGGGCTCAAGCAGTACTTC
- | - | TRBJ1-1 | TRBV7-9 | CASSEDPTEAFF | TGTGCCAGCAGCGAGGATCCTACTGAAGCTTTCTTT
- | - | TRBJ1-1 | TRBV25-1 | CASSLPGQNTEAFF | TGTGCCAGCAGCCTCCCGGGACAGAACACTGAAGCTTTCTTT
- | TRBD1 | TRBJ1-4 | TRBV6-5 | CASRRTGAATEKLFF | TGTGCCAGCAGGCGAACAGGGGCTGCTACCGAAAAACTGTTTTTT
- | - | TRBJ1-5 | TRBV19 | CASSRQDSNQPQHF | TGTGCCAGTAGCCGACAGGATAGCAATCAGCCCCAGCATTTT
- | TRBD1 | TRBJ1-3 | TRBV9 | CASSVGQGDGNTIYF | TGTGCCAGCAGCGTAGGACAGGGTGATGGAAACACCATATATTTT
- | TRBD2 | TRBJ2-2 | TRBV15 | CATSRGRLAGVTGELFF | TGTGCCACCAGCAGAGGAAGGCTAGCGGGAGTCACCGGGGAGCTGTTTTTT
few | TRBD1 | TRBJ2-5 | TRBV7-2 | CASSLAGTGVIETQYF | TGTGCCAGCAGCTTAGCAGGGACAGGGGTCATAGAGACCCAGTACTTC
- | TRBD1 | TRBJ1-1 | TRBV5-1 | CASSNNGWDSYTEAFF | TGCGCCAGCAGCAACAACGGTTGGGACAGCTACACTGAAGCTTTCTTT
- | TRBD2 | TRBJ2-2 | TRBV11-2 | CASSLGLAGGGELFF | TGTGCCAGCAGCTTAGGACTAGCGGGAGGCGGGGAGCTGTTTTTT